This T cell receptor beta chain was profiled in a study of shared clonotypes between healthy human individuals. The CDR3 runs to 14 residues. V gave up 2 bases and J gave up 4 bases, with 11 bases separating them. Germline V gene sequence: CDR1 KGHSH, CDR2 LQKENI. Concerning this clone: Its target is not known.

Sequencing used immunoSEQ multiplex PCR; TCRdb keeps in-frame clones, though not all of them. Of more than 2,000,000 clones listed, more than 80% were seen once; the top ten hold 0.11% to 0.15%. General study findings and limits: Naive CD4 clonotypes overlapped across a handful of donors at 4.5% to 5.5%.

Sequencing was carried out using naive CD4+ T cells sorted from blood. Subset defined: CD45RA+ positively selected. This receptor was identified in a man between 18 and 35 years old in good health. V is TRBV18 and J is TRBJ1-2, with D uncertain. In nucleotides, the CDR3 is TGTGCCAGCTCACCAAGTACGGATCTCTATGGCTACACCTTC. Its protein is CASSPSTDLYGYTF. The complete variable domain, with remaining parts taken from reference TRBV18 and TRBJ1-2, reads NAGVMQNPRHLVRRRGQEARLRCSPMKGHSHVYWYRQLPEEGLKFMVYLQKENIIDESGMPKERFSAEFPKEGPSILRIQQVVRGDSAAYFCASSPSTDLYGYTFGSGTRLTVV.